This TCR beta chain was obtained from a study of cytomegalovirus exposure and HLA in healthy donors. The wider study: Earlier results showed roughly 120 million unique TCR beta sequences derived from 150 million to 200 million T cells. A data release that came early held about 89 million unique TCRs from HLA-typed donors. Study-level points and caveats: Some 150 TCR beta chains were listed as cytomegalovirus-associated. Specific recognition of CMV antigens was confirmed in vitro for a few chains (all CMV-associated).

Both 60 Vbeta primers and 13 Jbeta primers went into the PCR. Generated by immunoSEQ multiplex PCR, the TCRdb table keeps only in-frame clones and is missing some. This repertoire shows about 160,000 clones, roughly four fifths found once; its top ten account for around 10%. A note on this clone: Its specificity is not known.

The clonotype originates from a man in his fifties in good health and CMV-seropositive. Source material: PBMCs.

For the CDR3, the DNA is TGTGCCAGTAGTATCTCGGTCCTGCCCGAAAACACCATATATTTT. This encodes CASSISVLPENTIYF. The rearrangement joins TRBV19 to TRBJ1-3; D unresolved. CDR1 LNHDA and CDR2 SQIVND come from the germline V gene (reference sequence). Trimming removed 3 bases from V and 6 bases from J, with 15 bases in between. CDR3 length: 15 residues.